This T cell receptor beta chain derives from a study of blood T cell repertoires in COVID-19. For the study at large: COVID-19 samples, acute and convalescent, were from the United States, Italy and Spain. Sample material is recorded as cDNA or gDNA derived from T cells, B-cell-depleted T cells, or PBMCs.

Only one count was recorded for this clone. In the authors' workflow: Estimated nucleated cell counts came from reference gene primer amplification. The repertoire was sequenced with immunoSEQ multiplex PCR; TCRdb's copy has only in-frame clones and lacks some. V, J and clone size are those of that table, while D and trimming were read from the DNA. The data contain about 55,000 clones, 80% to 95% of them singletons. The TCR sequence derives from a man older than 75 with acute or convalescent COVID-19. Sequencing input: peripheral blood.

CDR3 amino acids: CASSPLAGGTDTQYF. CDR3 in DNA: TGTGCCAGCAGTCCACTAGCGGGGGGTACAGATACGCAGTATTTT. The genes are TRBV2 and TRBJ2-3; 12 bases agree with TRBD2. Germline V CDR1 and CDR2: SNHLY, FYNNEI. The CDR3 loop spans 15 amino acids. V lost 5 bases to trimming and J lost 3 bases; unmatched junction nucleotides: 3.